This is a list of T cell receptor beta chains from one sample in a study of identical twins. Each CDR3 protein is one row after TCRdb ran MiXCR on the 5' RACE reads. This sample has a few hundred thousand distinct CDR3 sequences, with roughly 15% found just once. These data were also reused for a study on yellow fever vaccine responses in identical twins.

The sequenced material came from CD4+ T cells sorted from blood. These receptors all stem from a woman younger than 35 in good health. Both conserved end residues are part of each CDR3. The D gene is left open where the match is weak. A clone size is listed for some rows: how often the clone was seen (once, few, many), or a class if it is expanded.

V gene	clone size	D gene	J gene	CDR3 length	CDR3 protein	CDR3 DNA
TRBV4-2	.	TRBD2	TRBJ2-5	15	CASSLAASGQETQYF	TGTGCCAGCAGCCTGGCGGCTAGCGGCCAAGAGACCCAGTACTTC
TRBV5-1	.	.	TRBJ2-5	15	CASSLAPGAGETQYF	TGCGCCAGCAGCTTGGCCCCGGGGGCCGGTGAGACCCAGTACTTC
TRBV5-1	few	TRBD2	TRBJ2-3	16	CASSSELAGGPDTQYF	TGCGCCAGCAGCTCGGAACTAGCGGGGGGCCCAGATACGCAGTATTTT
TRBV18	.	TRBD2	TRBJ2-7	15	CASSLNSGSTNEQYF	TGTGCCAGCTCACTAAATAGCGGGAGTACCAACGAGCAGTACTTC
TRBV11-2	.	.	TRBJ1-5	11	CASSRGQPQHF	TGTGCCAGCAGCCGGGGTCAGCCCCAGCATTTT
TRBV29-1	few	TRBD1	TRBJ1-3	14	CSVGQGSDGNTIYF	TGCAGCGTCGGACAGGGATCAGATGGAAACACCATATATTTT
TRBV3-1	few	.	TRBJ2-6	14	CASTPNSGANVLTF	TGTGCCAGCACCCCAAACTCTGGGGCCAACGTCCTGACTTTC
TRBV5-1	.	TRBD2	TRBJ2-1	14	CASSFLGGNNEQFF	TGCGCCAGCAGCTTCCTCGGGGGGAACAATGAGCAGTTCTTC
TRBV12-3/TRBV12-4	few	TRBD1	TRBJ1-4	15	CASSRYGTGEEKLFF	TGTGCCAGCAGTCGATACGGGACAGGGGAAGAAAAACTGTTTTTT
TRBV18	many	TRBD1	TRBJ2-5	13	CASSRDREETQYF	TGTGCCAGCTCGAGGGACAGGGAGGAGACCCAGTACTTC
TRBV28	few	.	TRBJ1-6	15	CASLVGRRANSPLHF	TGTGCCAGCCTTGTGGGACGACGAGCAAATTCACCCCTCCACTTT
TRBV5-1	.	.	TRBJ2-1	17	CASSLVKGAFSYNEQFF	TGCGCCAGCAGCTTGGTAAAAGGAGCCTTTTCCTACAATGAGCAGTTCTTC
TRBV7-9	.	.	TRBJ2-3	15	CASSIERAHTDTQYF	TGTGCCAGCAGCATAGAGAGAGCGCACACAGATACGCAGTATTTT
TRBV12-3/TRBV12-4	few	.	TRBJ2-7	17	CASSSRADRKSSYEQYF	TGTGCCAGCAGCTCAAGGGCGGACAGAAAAAGCTCCTACGAGCAGTACTTC
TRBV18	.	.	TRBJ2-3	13	CASSSTLTDTQYF	TGTGCCAGCTCATCAACCCTTACAGATACGCAGTATTTT
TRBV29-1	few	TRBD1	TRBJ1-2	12	CSVETGLYGYTF	TGCAGCGTTGAGACAGGGCTCTATGGCTACACCTTC
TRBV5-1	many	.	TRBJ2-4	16	CASSLDGGLAKNIQYF	TGCGCCAGCAGCTTGGATGGAGGTTTAGCCAAAAACATTCAGTACTTC
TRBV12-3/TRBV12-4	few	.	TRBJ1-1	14	CASSPWGGGAEAFF	TGTGCCAGCAGTCCTTGGGGCGGGGGCGCTGAAGCTTTCTTT